This T cell receptor (beta chain) was identified in a study of T cell clones after liver transplantation. About the research overall: Samples came from ITN030ST, which attempted immunosuppression withdrawal within 2 years of liver transplantation. Post-transplant blood was tracked for graft-donor-reactive T cell clones identified in a pre-transplant mixed lymphocyte reaction. Study observations and caveats: Rather than being deleted, graft donor-reactive T cells may have moved into the graft.

V lost 3 bases, J lost 2 bases, and 12 bases lay in between. The CDR3 totals 14 residues. Germline CDR1 reads SGHKS; CDR2 reads YYEKEE (reference sequence). Produced via immunoSEQ multiplex PCR; TCRdb's table is partial and in-frame only. The top ten clones hold approximately 12% of a sample with over 15,000 clones, 80% to 90% of them seen once. Unstimulated PBMCs were sorted into CD3+CD4+ and CD3+CD8+ populations. As regards this clone: Its target is not known.

The rearrangement links TRBV5-5 to TRBJ2-7; weak D call: TRBD1 (6 bases). The TCR comes from a human patient who received a liver transplant. Some T cells may have come from the graft donor. This material consisted of CD8+ T cells from blood, taken 45 to 46 months after liver transplant. The DNA for the CDR3 is TGTGCCAGCAGCTACTGGGACAACCCCTACGAGCAGTACTTC. Protein: CASSYWDNPYEQYF.